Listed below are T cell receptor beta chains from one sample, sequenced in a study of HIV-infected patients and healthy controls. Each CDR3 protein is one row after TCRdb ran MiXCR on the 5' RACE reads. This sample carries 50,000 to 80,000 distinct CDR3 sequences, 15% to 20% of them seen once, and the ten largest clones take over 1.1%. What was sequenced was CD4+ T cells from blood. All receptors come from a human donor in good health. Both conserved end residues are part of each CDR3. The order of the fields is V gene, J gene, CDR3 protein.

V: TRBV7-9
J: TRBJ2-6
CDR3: CASSLGTGAHSGANVLTF

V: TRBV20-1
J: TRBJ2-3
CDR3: CSARDASGGFTDTQYF

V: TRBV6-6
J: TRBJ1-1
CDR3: CASLTGVNTEAFF

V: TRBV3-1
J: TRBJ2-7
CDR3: CASSQRALTYEQYF

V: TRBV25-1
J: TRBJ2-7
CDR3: CASSMGQGYHEQYF

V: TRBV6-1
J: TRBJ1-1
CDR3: CASSTLGNTEAFF

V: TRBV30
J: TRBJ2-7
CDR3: CAWSPRDEQYF

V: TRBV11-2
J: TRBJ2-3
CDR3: CASSPVGGAGTQYF

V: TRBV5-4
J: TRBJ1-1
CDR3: CASSWAVGGPNTEAFF

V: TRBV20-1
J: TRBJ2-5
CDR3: CSAGIQGTETQYF

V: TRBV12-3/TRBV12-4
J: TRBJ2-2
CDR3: CASSSLGPGELFF

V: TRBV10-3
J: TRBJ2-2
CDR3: CAISAVGVANTGELFF

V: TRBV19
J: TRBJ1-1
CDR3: CASSIPPGHTNTEAFF

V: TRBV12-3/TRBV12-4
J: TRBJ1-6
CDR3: CASSSRDINSPLHF

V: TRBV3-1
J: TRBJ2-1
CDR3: CASSQQAVNEQFF

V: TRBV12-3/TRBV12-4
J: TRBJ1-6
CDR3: CASSYEIEFSPLHF

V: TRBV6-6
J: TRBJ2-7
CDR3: CASSSQEAYEQYF

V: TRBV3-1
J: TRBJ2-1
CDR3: CASSQDRLAGGSYNEQFF

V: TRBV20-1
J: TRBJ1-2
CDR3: CSAREDPGYTF

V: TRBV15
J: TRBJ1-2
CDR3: CATRGDREYYGYTF

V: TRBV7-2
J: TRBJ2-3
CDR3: CASSLNAPDTQYF

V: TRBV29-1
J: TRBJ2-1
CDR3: CSVEVVRRAGQGTNEQFF